A selection of T cell receptor beta chains follows, all from one sample in a study of response to subunit inactivated influenza vaccine. TCRdb re-analysed the RT-PCR reads in MiXCR, keeping a single row per CDR3 protein. The sample holds under 950,000 distinct CDR3 sequences, about 20% seen once. This specimen consisted of PBMCs from blood, obtained around 5 days after vaccination. Source of these receptors: a middle-aged man who received an inactivated influenza vaccine. The conserved cysteine and the conserved F or W are not part of the CDR3 here. Fields, in order: V gene, CDR3 protein.

TRBV5-1 | ASSIGHPTNEKLF
TRBV4-2 | ASSLKAGGNNEQF
TRBV2 | ASSGDMLGNTIY
TRBV19 | ASTLAGGPWDEQF
TRBV30 | AWSVGIRFGEQF
TRBV4-3 | ASSRDSGQGTRGEKLF
TRBV29-1 | SVEGTVTDTQY
TRBV6-1 | ASSLVGTGQTDTQY
TRBV29-1 | SVEEWTGGAYEQY
TRBV2 | ASSEFRSNQPQH
TRBV20-1 | SASERTGAYEQY
TRBV20-1 | SARDHHAGELF
TRBV12-3/TRBV12-4 | ASSRGSPGEKLF
TRBV6-2/TRBV6-3 | ASMTTHVKF
TRBV2 | ASRPRGLGTDTQY
TRBV11-2 | ASSLMTGGWYNEQF
TRBV5-1 | ASSEDESKKEAF
TRBV4-3 | ASSQDKGRWETQY
TRBV6-1 | ASQGTGRSYGYT
TRBV9 | ASSVGTGGITDTQY
TRBV5-1 | ASSLGPSGAQETQY
TRBV10-3 | AIRRDRGGTGELF